The next 19 T cell receptor beta chains were all read from a single sample in a study of CD8+CD57+ T cells in acquired aplastic anemia. The template used for profiling TCR beta VDJ and CDR3 was genomic DNA. TCRdb used MiXCR to reprocess the reads, holding one entry per CDR3 protein. This sample has just over 450,000 distinct CDR3 sequences; about a third occur once, and the top ten carry 0.82%. Flow cytometry had shown expanded CD8+CD57+ cells in the patients chosen for sequencing. Sequenced: sorted CD4+, CD8+, or CD8+CD57+ T cells (not recorded which) from PBMCs. The receptor set was obtained from a human donor with aplastic anemia.

The J gene is TRBJ2-1, the V gene TRBV10-3, with TRBD2 matching 8 bases. There are 14 residues in the CDR3. Germline V gives CDR1 ENHRY, CDR2 SYGVKD. V shed 10 bases, J shed 0 bases, and the junction held 5 bases outside the gene matches. The CDR3 DNA follows: TGTGCCAGCCGGGAGGGCAGCTCCTACAATGAGCAGTTCTTC. Translation gives CASREGSSYNEQFF.

The gene calls are TRBV25-1 and TRBJ1-2; TRBD1 aligns across 10 bases. Germline V gene sequence: CDR1 MGHDK, CDR2 SYGVNS. The CDR3 runs 14 residues. The V segment lost 6 bases and the J segment 7 bases; nucleotides outside the gene matches: 8. This CDR3 reads CASSLTGTGVGYTF. Here the CDR3 DNA reads TGTGCCAGCAGCCTGACCGGGACAGGGGTTGGCTACACCTTC.

The rearrangement uses TRBV18 and TRBJ1-2, with a weak D call TRBD1 (5 bases). The germline CDR1 and CDR2 sequences are KGHSH and LQKENI. Trimming pared 2 bases from V and 7 bases from J, leaving 8 bases between. The CDR3 totals 12 residues. This CDR3 reads CASSPGGPGYTF. DNA of the CDR3: TGTGCCAGCTCACCAGGGGGTCCTGGCTACACCTTC. The variable domain in full, completed from reference TRBV18 and TRBJ1-2, reads NAGVMQNPRHLVRRRGQEARLRCSPMKGHSHVYWYRQLPEEGLKFMVYLQKENIIDESGMPKERFSAEFPKEGPSILRIQQVVRGDSAAYFCASSPGGPGYTFGSGTRLTVV.

This clonotype has ten or more counts. This sequence joins TRBV12-3 or TRBV12-4 and TRBJ1-2; D gene unclear. V lost 4 bases to trimming and J lost 8 bases, with 17 bases between them. The CDR3 contains 14 residues. DNA of the CDR3: TGTGCCAGCAGTTCCCCAATCCCTCGGCGCGGCTACACCTTC. Amino acids: CASSSPIPRRGYTF.

V usage is TRBV7-3 and J usage is TRBJ2-7; 7 nucleotides agree with TRBD2. V trimming: 8 bases; J trimming: 0 bases; junction bases outside the gene matches: 16. The CDR3 runs 17 residues. Looked up from germline, CDR1 is SGHTA and CDR2 is FQGTGA. This CDR3 reads CASSPRVGGGPSYEQYF. The CDR3 nucleotides read TGTGCCAGCTCGCCCCGAGTCGGGGGAGGGCCCTCCTACGAGCAGTACTTC.

The chain joins TRBV12-3 or TRBV12-4 to TRBJ1-1; unclear D gene. CDR3 length equals 15 residues. V was clipped by 2 bases and J by 1 base, with 11 bases between them. CDR3 protein: CASSLQYRWNTEAFF. In DNA form, the CDR3 reads TGTGCCAGCAGTTTACAGTACCGATGGAACACTGAAGCTTTCTTT.

This clonotype was recorded at least ten times. V and J are TRBV2 and TRBJ1-2, with D possibly being TRBD1 (6 bases). The CDR3 runs to 16 residues. The germline gives CDR1 SNHLY, CDR2 FYNNEI. V lost 6 bases and J 0 bases, leaving 17 bases between the germline ends. The CDR3 loop reads CASSPLGGSPNYGYTF. In DNA, the CDR3 is TGTGCCAGCAGCCCCCTCGGGGGCAGCCCTAACTATGGCTACACCTTC.

The chain combines TRBV20-1 with TRBJ1-1, with 8 bases that match TRBD1. This CDR3 comprises 13 residues. The junction had 7 bases not matched to a gene; V was cut back by 5 bases and J by 5 bases. Germline CDR1 is DFQATT and CDR2 is SNEGSKA (reference sequence). CDR3 DNA: TGCAGTGCTGACAGGGGAGTGGGGACTGAAGCTTTCTTT. Protein: CSADRGVGTEAFF.

Note on this clonotype: A much larger clone lies one base from this, so it may be a read error. This chain uses TRBV25-1 with TRBJ1-1; D gene unclear. Trimming took 5 bases from V and 1 from J, leaving 8 bases between them. This CDR3 contains 13 residues. Germline V gene sequence: CDR1 MGHDK, CDR2 SYGVNS. The CDR3 DNA reads TGTGCCAGCAGTTACAGACAGAACACTGAAGCTTTCTTT. This sequence encodes CASSYRQNTEAFF.

This clonotype was counted only a few times. The CDR3 protein is CASSHLGTIPYGYTF. Written as DNA, the CDR3 is TGTGCCAGCAGCCATCTGGGGACAATACCATATGGCTACACCTTC. This chain uses TRBV3-1 with TRBJ1-2; tentatively, D is TRBD1 (6 bases). In germline, CDR1 is LGHDT, CDR2 YNNKEL (reference sequence). The CDR3 contains 15 residues. Between the trimmed V and J ends, which lost 3 bases and 5 bases, there was a span of 16 bases. The variable domain in full, with the rest retrieved from reference TRBV3-1 and TRBJ1-2, is DTAVSQTPKYLVTQMGNDKSIKCEQNLGHDTMYWYKQDSKKFLKIMFSYNNKELIINETVPNRFSPKSPDKAHLNLHINSLELGDSAVYFCASSHLGTIPYGYTFGSGTRLTVV.

Turning to this clonotype: With a much larger clone just one base away, this may be a read error. This chain links TRBV19 with TRBJ1-5, with D possibly TRBD1 on 6 matching bases. From germline, CDR1 is LNHDA and CDR2 SQIVND (reference sequence). CDR3 length: 15 residues. The CDR3 sequence: CAGSATQGSNQPQHF. The CDR3 bases are TGTGCCGGTAGTGCCACCCAGGGGAGCAATCAGCCCCAGCATTTT.

In its sample, this clonotype was seen many times. V gene TRBV20-1 combines with J gene TRBJ1-1; D uncertain. Trimming stripped 0 bases from V and 1 base from J, with 3 bases between. CDR1 and CDR2 from the germline V gene are DFQATT and SNEGSKA (reference sequence). This CDR3 contains 12 residues. The CDR3 bases are TGCAGTGCTAGAGAGGGGAACACTGAAGCTTTCTTT. Its protein product is CSAREGNTEAFF.

The rearrangement links TRBV10-3 to TRBJ1-5, with a possible D match to TRBD1 (6 bases). Trimming removed 7 bases from V and 1 base from J, with 11 bases in between. This CDR3 is built from 14 residues. Germline CDR1 is ENHRY and CDR2 is SYGVKD. This chain's CDR3 is CAITDRGSNQPQHF. In DNA form, the CDR3 reads TGTGCCATCACCGATAGGGGGAGCAATCAGCCCCAGCATTTT.

The table lists this clonotype with many counts. The J gene is TRBJ2-7, the V gene TRBV7-3, with D possibly being TRBD2 (5 bases). Germline CDR1 SGHTA, CDR2 FQGTGA. The CDR3 covers 14 residues. The V end lost 5 bases, the J end lost 3 bases, and 14 bases lay between the germline ends. The CDR3 DNA is TGTGCCAGCAGCACTCACGCGGGCCGCTACGAGCAGTACTTC. It specifies CASSTHAGRYEQYF.

This clonotype was picked up a small number of times. The chain recombines TRBV20-1 with TRBJ2-2, with D hard to call. The CDR3 totals 12 residues. V dropped 2 bases and J dropped 5 bases, with 6 bases sitting between them. Germline CDR1 reads DFQATT; CDR2 reads SNEGSKA (reference sequence). Written as DNA, the CDR3 is TGCAGTGCTAGATCTCTTACCGGGGAGCTGTTTTTT. It codes for CSARSLTGELFF.

This clonotype was detected a few times. The chain recombines TRBV20-1 with TRBJ1-5; a possible D gene is TRBD1 (5 bases). CDR3 length equals 16 residues. The ends were cut back, 0 bases at V and 5 bases at J, with 17 bases in the middle. Germline values: CDR1 DFQATT, CDR2 SNEGSKA (reference sequence). CDR3 loop: CSARDTPGRTYQPQHF. In DNA, the CDR3 is TGCAGTGCTAGAGACACGCCGGGACGGACTTATCAGCCCCAGCATTTT.

J is TRBJ1-2 and V is TRBV24-1, with unresolved D. Trimming took 4 bases from V and 7 from J, leaving 9 bases between them. Germline V gene sequence: CDR1 KGHDR, CDR2 SFDVKD. The CDR3 loop spans 12 amino acids. CDR3 in DNA: TGTGCCACCAGTGAGGAGATTGGTGGCTACACCTTC. The encoded protein is CATSEEIGGYTF.

This clonotype has more than one count but fewer than ten. The genes are TRBV12-3 or TRBV12-4 and TRBJ2-1; D is possibly TRBD2 (6 bases). The V end lost 6 bases, the J end lost 7 bases, and 19 bases lay between the germline ends. CDR3 size: 15 residues. The CDR3 is CASSLPGRGRNEQFF. The CDR3 region has the DNA TGTGCCAGCAGCCTACCGGGGCGGGGTAGGAATGAGCAGTTCTTC.

The rearrangement joins TRBV7-9 to TRBJ2-1; D remains ambiguous. V shed 0 bases and J shed 5 bases, with 5 bases lying between them. The V gene's germline CDR1 is SEHNR and CDR2 FQNEAQ (reference sequence). The CDR3 is 13 residues long. The CDR3 protein is CASSLALNNEQFF. The CDR3 DNA reads TGTGCCAGCAGCTTAGCCTTAAACAATGAGCAGTTCTTC.